This T cell receptor beta chain originates from a study of blood T cell repertoires in COVID-19 (dated by TCRdb to between 2020 and 2021). General notes on the study: Collaborator samples came from the United States, Italy and Spain and covered acute and convalescent phases of COVID-19. Subjects who had been exposed to COVID-19, were actively infected with it, or had recovered from it provided the deeply sampled blood TCRbeta repertoires that made up the dataset. The prospective study material was composed of cDNA or gDNA derived from T cells, B-cell-depleted T cells, or PBMCs. The samples were drawn from two sources: the first 160 participants of the ongoing ImmuneRACE study, and 1,200 or so subjects contributed by 6 global collaborators. A de-identified subject ID, COVID-19 status, age in years and sex were almost always included in the sample metadata. A freely available public database, intended as a resource for researchers studying the immune response to SARS-CoV-2, is where the repertoires were released. Where available, HLA class I and class II types were obtained from metadata supplied by the sample provider rather than from assay-based typing. Study-wide conclusions, independent of this receptor: The amount of clinical and demographic metadata varied by source and participant and was provided uncurated.

TCRbeta CDR3 regions were amplified from genomic DNA using the immunoSEQ Assay, a bias-controlled multiplex PCR. The source study handled its data this way. The number of nucleated cells in each sample was estimated by amplification of reference gene primers within the assay. To quantify the absolute abundance of each unique TCRbeta CDR3 rearrangement, sequence reads were collapsed and filtered. For each sample, productive Simpson clonality was calculated as the square root of Simpson's diversity index across productive rearrangements. TCRdb retrieved this table from immuneACCESS and kept in-frame rearrangements only. Not all clones are present; in checked studies, unresolved V genes account for under half, and no reason is known for the remainder. D and trimming were read from the DNA, whereas the V and J calls and clone size are those reported in that table. In this sample the table shows about 130,000 clones, approximately 90% of which occur a single time. The leading ten clones occupy roughly 4% of the sample.

V is pruned by 4 bases and J by 6 bases, leaving 10 bases of the junction without a gene match. The CDR3 measures 16 amino acids from cysteine to phenylalanine. CDR3 DNA is the only sequence kept; it has 48 bases, read in frame from the first base. Looking up the germline V gene (reference sequence) yields CDR1 GTSNPN and CDR2 SVGIG. One collaborating source in Seattle enrolled patients during active infection and followed them longitudinally through the course of disease. Each collaborating institution followed its own protocols to collect whole blood in K2EDTA tubes. Collaborator samples were shipped for TCRbeta analysis as frozen whole blood, isolated PBMCs, or DNA extracted from either sample type. Worth noting for this clone: The antigen this receptor binds is unknown. Per-nucleotide qualities are absent, and no much larger clonotype sits a single base away.

This sequence was found in a man aged 55 to 69 with COVID-19, enrolled during active disease. This chain joins TRBV30 to TRBJ1-6, and 9 junctional nucleotides match TRBD1. The sequenced sample was peripheral blood. Here the CDR3 is given as CAWTSQGASLNSPLHF. Read as DNA, the sequence is TGTGCCTGGACCTCACAGGGGGCCTCCCTTAATTCACCCCTCCACTTT. With all but the CDR3 taken from the reference TRBV30 and TRBJ1-6 genes, the full variable domain is: SQTIHQWPATLVQPVGSPLSLECTVEGTSNPNLYWYRQAAGRGLQLLFYSVGIGQISSEVPQNLSASRPQDRQFILSSKKLLLSDSGFYLCAWTSQGASLNSPLHFGNGTRLTVT.